One TCR beta chain is described in this entry. A clone one base away is much larger, so this may be a read error. This same CDR3 is encoded by further DNA sequences in the sample. This record comes from a study of blood T cell repertoires in COVID-19. Clones were sequenced by immunoSEQ multiplex PCR, and TCRdb holds only the in-frame ones, with some missing. Among roughly 120,000 clones listed, less than 75% were seen once. This TCR came from a human donor with acute or convalescent COVID-19. The donor label of this sample is uncertain. The sample taken for sequencing was peripheral blood.

CDR3 residues: CASSLGLTGNYGYTF. The CDR3 DNA reads TGTGCCAGTAGCTTAGGCCTGACAGGGAACTATGGCTACACCTTC. This chain uses TRBV5-8 with TRBJ1-2; TRBD1 agrees at 7 bases. Germline lookup yields CDR1 SGHTS and CDR2 YDEGEE. The CDR3 spans 15 residues. The entire variable domain, with the rest obtained from reference TRBV5-8 and TRBJ1-2, is as follows: EAGVTQSPTHLIKTRGQQATLRCSPISGHTSVYWYQQALGLGLQFLLWYDEGEERNRGNFPPRFSGRQFPNYSSELNVNALELEDSALYLCASSLGLTGNYGYTFGSGTRLTVV.